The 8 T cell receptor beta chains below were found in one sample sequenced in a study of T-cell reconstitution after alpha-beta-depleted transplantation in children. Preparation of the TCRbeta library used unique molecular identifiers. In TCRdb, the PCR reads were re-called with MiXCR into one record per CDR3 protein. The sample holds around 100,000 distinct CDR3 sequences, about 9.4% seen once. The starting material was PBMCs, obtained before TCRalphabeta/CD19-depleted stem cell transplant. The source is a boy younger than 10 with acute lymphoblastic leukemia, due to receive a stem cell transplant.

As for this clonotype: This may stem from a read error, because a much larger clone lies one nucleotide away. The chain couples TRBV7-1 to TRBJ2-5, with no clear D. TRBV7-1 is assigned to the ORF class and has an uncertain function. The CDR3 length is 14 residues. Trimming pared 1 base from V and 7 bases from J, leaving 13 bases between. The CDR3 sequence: CASSSGPNEGTQYF. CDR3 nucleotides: TGTGCCAGCAGCTCAGGGCCCAATGAAGGGACCCAGTACTTC.

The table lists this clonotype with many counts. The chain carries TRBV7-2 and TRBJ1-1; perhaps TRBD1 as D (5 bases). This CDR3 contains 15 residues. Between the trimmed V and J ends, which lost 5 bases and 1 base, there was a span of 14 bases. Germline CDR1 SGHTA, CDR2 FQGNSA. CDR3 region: CASSPSRTSNTEAFF. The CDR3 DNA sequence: TGTGCCAGCAGCCCCTCGCGGACATCGAACACTGAAGCTTTCTTT.

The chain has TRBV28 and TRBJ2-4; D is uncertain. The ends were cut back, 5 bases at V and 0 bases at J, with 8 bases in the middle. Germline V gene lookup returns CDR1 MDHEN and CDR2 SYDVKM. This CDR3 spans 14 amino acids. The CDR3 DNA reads TGTGCCAGCAGTACCTTCCTAGCCAAAAACATTCAGTACTTC. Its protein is CASSTFLAKNIQYF.

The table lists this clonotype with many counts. Here the CDR3 DNA reads TGTGCCAGCAGTCAGGACAGGAGACTTTTCTACGAGCAGTACTTC. It translates to CASSQDRRLFYEQYF. V is TRBV6-5 and J is TRBJ2-7; 7 bases agree with TRBD1. The CDR3 runs to 15 residues. Germline V gene lookup returns CDR1 MNHEY and CDR2 SVGAGI. Trimming cost V 5 bases and J 3 bases; bases outside gene matches: 10.

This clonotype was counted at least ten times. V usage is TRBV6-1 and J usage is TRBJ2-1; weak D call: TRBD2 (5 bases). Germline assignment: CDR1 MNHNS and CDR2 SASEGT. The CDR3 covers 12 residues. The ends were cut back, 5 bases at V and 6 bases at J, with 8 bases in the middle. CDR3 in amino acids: CASSHAGNEQFF. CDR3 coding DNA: TGTGCCAGCAGTCATGCGGGCAATGAGCAGTTCTTC.

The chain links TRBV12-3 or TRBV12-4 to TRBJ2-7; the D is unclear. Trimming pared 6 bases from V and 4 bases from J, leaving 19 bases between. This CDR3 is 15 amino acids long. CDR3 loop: CASSYENRAKYEQYF. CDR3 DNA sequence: TGTGCCAGCAGCTATGAGAATCGGGCGAAATACGAGCAGTACTTC.

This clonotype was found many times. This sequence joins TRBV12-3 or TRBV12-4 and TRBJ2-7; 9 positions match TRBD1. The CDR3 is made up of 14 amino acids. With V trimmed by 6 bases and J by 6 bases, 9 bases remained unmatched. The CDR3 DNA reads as TGTGCCAGCAGACCCGGGACAGGGACTCCCGAGCAGTACTTC. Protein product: CASRPGTGTPEQYF.

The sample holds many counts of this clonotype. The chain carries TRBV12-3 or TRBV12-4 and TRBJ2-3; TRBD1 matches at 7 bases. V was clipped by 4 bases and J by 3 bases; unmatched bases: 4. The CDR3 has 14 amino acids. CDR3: CASSSGQSTDTQYF. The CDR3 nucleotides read TGTGCCAGCAGTTCGGGACAGTCAACAGATACGCAGTATTTT.